This T cell receptor (beta chain) originates from a study of blood T cells in healthy people across ages. V lost 6 bases and J lost 7, with 15 bases in between. This CDR3 is 13 amino acids long. CDR1 is SNHLY and CDR2 is FYNNEI in the germline V gene. A J-beta primer mix and a sample-barcoded 5' primer were used in a second PCR of roughly 6 to 12 cycles. TCRdb processed the 5' RACE reads anew with MiXCR; each CDR3 protein has one entry. The sample records about 1,400,000 distinct CDR3 sequences, around 42% being singletons. This receptor was obtained from a young woman in good health. The chain links TRBV2 to TRBJ1-2; D gene uncertain. Material for sequencing was blood. DNA for the CDR3: TGTGCCAGCAGCGTAACGACGGTGACTGGCTACACCTTC. It yields the protein CASSVTTVTGYTF.